This is a list of T cell receptor beta chains from one sample in a study of T cells in Graves' hyperthyroidism and ophthalmopathy. Each CDR3 protein is one row after TCRdb ran MiXCR on the multiplex PCR reads. This sample carries under 400,000 distinct CDR3 sequences, about 13% of them seen once, and the ten largest clones take around a tenth. The sample comprised blood. The receptors originated from a woman aged 18-30 years with Graves' hyperthyroidism. Each CDR3 is given with its conserved first and last residue. A D gene is named only where the DNA matches it firmly. For some rows the clone size is stated as once, few or many, or as a class when expanded; others skip it.

j_call d_call v_call clone_size cdr3_nt cdr3_aa
TRBJ2-7 TRBD2 TRBV27 few TGTGCCAGCAGTTCAGGACTAGCGGCACTTTCCTACGAGCAGTACTTC CASSSGLAALSYEQYF
TRBJ2-7 NA TRBV7-9 many TGTGCCAGCAGCTTAGGAGGGGATTTCTCCTACGAGCAGTACTTC CASSLGGDFSYEQYF
TRBJ2-3 NA TRBV7-9 NA TGTGCCAGCCGGGGGAAAGGATCAGATACGCAGTATTTT CASRGKGSDTQYF
TRBJ2-2 NA TRBV6-1 NA TGTGCCAGCAGTGAAGCGCGGCAGGGCGGCGGGGAGCTGTTTTTT CASSEARQGGGELFF
TRBJ2-2 TRBD2 TRBV29-1 NA TGCAGCGGTGGGGGACTAGCGGGAGCCGGGGAGCTGTTTTTT CSGGGLAGAGELFF
TRBJ2-3 TRBD2 TRBV9 many TGTGCCAGCAGCAGCCGGACTAGCGGCCGGACGGATACGCAGTATTTT CASSSRTSGRTDTQYF
TRBJ2-5 NA TRBV11-3 many TGTGCCAGCAGCCACGACACGGGGACCCAGTACTTC CASSHDTGTQYF
TRBJ1-5 NA TRBV4-1 many TGTGCCAGCAGCCAAGGGGGGCAGCCCCAGCATTTT CASSQGGQPQHF
TRBJ2-1 NA TRBV20-1 many TGCAGTGCTAGTCCCCTGCTACGCTACAATGAGCAGTTCTTC CSASPLLRYNEQFF
TRBJ2-7 NA TRBV6-2/TRBV6-3 many TGTGCCAGCAGTTACTCCGGCAGTTCCTACGAGCAGTACTTC CASSYSGSSYEQYF
TRBJ2-1 NA TRBV7-8 many TGTGCCAGCAGCTTCAACAGGGTGGCCTCCTACAATGAGCAGTTCTTC CASSFNRVASYNEQFF
TRBJ2-3 TRBD1 TRBV2 many TGTGCCAGCACTATCACAGGGGTTGGCACAGATACGCAGTATTTT CASTITGVGTDTQYF
TRBJ2-7 NA TRBV20-1 many TGCAGTGCCGACACGGGAGAAGGGGCGCGTTACGAGCAGTACTTC CSADTGEGARYEQYF
TRBJ2-5 TRBD2 TRBV19 NA TGTGCCAGTAGTATTATTACTAGCGGAAAAGAGACCCAGTACTTC CASSIITSGKETQYF
TRBJ2-3 NA TRBV9 NA TGTGCCAGCTCTGAGGACCGGGCAGATACGCAGTATTTT CASSEDRADTQYF
TRBJ2-3 TRBD2 TRBV3-1 NA TGTGCCAGCGGCCCCCTCCTCGCGGGGGGTGCTAGCACAGATACGCAGTATTTT CASGPLLAGGASTDTQYF
TRBJ2-2 TRBD1 TRBV6-5 NA TGTGCCAGCAGTTACTCGACAGGGCCTGGGGAGCTGTTTTTT CASSYSTGPGELFF
TRBJ2-7 TRBD2 TRBV20-1 NA TGCAGTGCTAGGACGGGGGGGCCCTCCTACGAGCAGTACTTC CSARTGGPSYEQYF
TRBJ2-7 TRBD1 TRBV9 NA TGTGCCAGCAGCGAGCGGGCATCCGGGACAGGGGGCACCGAGCAGTACTTC CASSERASGTGGTEQYF
TRBJ2-7 NA TRBV14 many TGTGCCAGCAGTGCCTACTCCTACGAGCAGTACTTC CASSAYSYEQYF
TRBJ1-2 NA TRBV28 many TGTGCCAGCAGCCCTTCAGCTAACTATGGCTACACCTTC CASSPSANYGYTF
TRBJ2-1 TRBD2 TRBV12-3/TRBV12-4 many TGTGCCAGCAGTTGGGGGACTACCTCTTACAATGAGCAGTTCTTC CASSWGTTSYNEQFF
TRBJ1-5 NA TRBV2 many TGTGCCAGCAGGAGGGGAGGCAACCAGCCCCAGCATTTT CASRRGGNQPQHF
TRBJ1-1 TRBD1 TRBV6-2/TRBV6-3 many TGTGCCAGCAGATTTCGACAGGGCCAAGGCTCGGCTTTCTTT CASRFRQGQGSAFF
TRBJ2-1 TRBD2 TRBV3-1 many TGTGCCAGCAGCCTGTATTCGGGGGGGCACCATGAGCAGTTCTTC CASSLYSGGHHEQFF
TRBJ1-6 NA TRBV3-1 many TGTGCCAGCAGCCAACAGGGCAGAAGTAATTCACCCCTCCACTTT CASSQQGRSNSPLHF
TRBJ2-1 TRBD2 TRBV5-1 NA TGCGCCAGCAGCTTGCCCCTAGCGGGAGGGGATGAGCAGTTCTTC CASSLPLAGGDEQFF
TRBJ2-3 NA TRBV11-2 many TGTGCCAGCAGCTTACAGGGGGGAGGGCCGGATACGCAGTATTTT CASSLQGGGPDTQYF
TRBJ1-2 NA TRBV2 many TGTGCCAGCAGTGGGACGACAGACTATGGCTACACCTTC CASSGTTDYGYTF
TRBJ2-5 NA TRBV6-1 NA TGTGCCAGCAGTACCAGTTGGGCAGGGGAGACCCAGTACTTC CASSTSWAGETQYF
TRBJ2-1 TRBD2 TRBV7-9 once TGTGCCAGCCGCGAGGCGGGGGGAGGCGAGCAGTTCTTC CASREAGGGEQFF
TRBJ1-1 NA TRBV11-2 many TGTGCCAGCAGCCCGGGGCCCCCCGCTGAAGCTTTCTTT CASSPGPPAEAFF
TRBJ2-7 TRBD1 TRBV12-3/TRBV12-4 many TGTGCCAGCAGTCCTGACAGGGGAGCCGAGCAGTACTTC CASSPDRGAEQYF
TRBJ2-7 NA TRBV7-2 many TGTGCCAGCAGCTTAGGGCGGCCCCAGCAGTACTTC CASSLGRPQQYF
TRBJ2-2 NA TRBV7-3 few TGTGCCAGCAGCTATTCCTCCGGGCCGACCGGGGAGCTGTTTTTT CASSYSSGPTGELFF
TRBJ2-1 NA TRBV7-6 NA TGTGCCAGCAGCTTAGAGGCCAGGGGTACAGGGAAGCAGTTCTTC CASSLEARGTGKQFF
TRBJ1-3 NA TRBV18 NA TGTGCCAGCTCGGTCACCACGGTGGCAAGCTCTGGAAACACCATATATTTT CASSVTTVASSGNTIYF
TRBJ1-2 NA TRBV20-1 many TGCAGTGCTAGAGAGGGGGCGCGCGCAACCCATGGCTACACCTTC CSAREGARATHGYTF
TRBJ1-1 TRBD1 TRBV28 many TGTGCCAGCAGTCTCTACAGGGGGCACGCTATGAACACTGAAGCTTTCTTT CASSLYRGHAMNTEAFF
TRBJ2-7 TRBD1 TRBV3-1 many TGTGCCAGCAGCCCCCCCCCGGGACAGGGCTCCTACGAGCAGTACTTC CASSPPPGQGSYEQYF
TRBJ2-5 TRBD1 TRBV10-1 NA TGCGCCAGCGGGGAAGCCGGGACAGGGGGCCGGGAGACCCAGTACTTC CASGEAGTGGRETQYF
TRBJ1-2 NA TRBV25-1 many TGTGCCAGCAGTGGGGCAGGGTCGTTGGGCTACACCTTC CASSGAGSLGYTF
TRBJ2-1 TRBD2 TRBV11-2 many TGTGCCAGCAGCCCGGGACTAGCGGGAGGGCCCGATGAGCAGTTCTTC CASSPGLAGGPDEQFF
TRBJ2-3 NA TRBV15 many TGTGCCACCACCCCTCCGGGAGCGACAGATACGCAGTATTTT CATTPPGATDTQYF
TRBJ2-1 TRBD2 TRBV29-1 few TGCAGCGTTAGCGGGAGGGGGGCCTACAATGAGCAGTTCTTC CSVSGRGAYNEQFF
TRBJ2-1 TRBD2 TRBV28 NA TGTGCCAGCAGTACTATTGGGGGGGAGGGGTTCTTC CASSTIGGEGFF